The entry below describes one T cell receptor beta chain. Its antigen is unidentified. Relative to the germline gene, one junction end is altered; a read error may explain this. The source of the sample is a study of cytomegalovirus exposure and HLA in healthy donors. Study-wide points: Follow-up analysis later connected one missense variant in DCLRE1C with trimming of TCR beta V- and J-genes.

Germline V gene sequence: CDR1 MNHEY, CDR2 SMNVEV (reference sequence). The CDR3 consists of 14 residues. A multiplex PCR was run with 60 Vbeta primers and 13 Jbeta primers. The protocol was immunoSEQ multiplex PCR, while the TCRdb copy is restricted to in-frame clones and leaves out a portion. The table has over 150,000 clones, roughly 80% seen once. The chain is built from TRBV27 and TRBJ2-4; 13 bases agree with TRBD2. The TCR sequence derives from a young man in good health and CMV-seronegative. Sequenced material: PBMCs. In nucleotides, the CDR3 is TGTGCCAGCAGTCCCCGGACTAGCGGGAGTAAATTAGACTTC. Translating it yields CASSPRTSGSKLDF.